This T cell receptor (beta chain) appears in the sequencing data of a study of blood T cells in healthy people across ages. V trimming: 6 bases; J trimming: 3 bases; junction bases outside the gene matches: 5. The germline V gene encodes CDR1 MNHEY and CDR2 SVGEGT. This CDR3 has 13 amino acids. Combining a sample-barcoded 5' primer with a J-beta primer mix, a second PCR ran for 7 to 11 cycles. A template-switch adaptor with 12 random nucleotides tagged each cDNA molecule. TCRdb redid the calling of the 5' RACE reads with MiXCR, one entry per CDR3 protein. The data show about 780,000 distinct CDR3 sequences, about 59% seen once.

The chain couples TRBV6-2 or TRBV6-3 to TRBJ2-7, with 7 bases fitting TRBD2. The specimen was blood. The clonotype originates from a man aged 30 to 39 in good health. For the CDR3, the DNA is TGTGCCAGCAGAACCTTAGCGGGCTACGAGCAGTACTTC. It specifies CASRTLAGYEQYF.